The entry below gives a single T cell receptor beta chain sequence along with its context. CDR3 length equals 15 residues. Deletions cut 1 base from V and 6 bases from J, with 12 bases between. Germline V lookup: CDR1 MGHRA, CDR2 YSYEKL. Participants were placed into cohorts based on the clinical history they reported. TCRdb keeps only in-frame clones here, not all; method: immunoSEQ multiplex PCR. The table includes 350,000 to 400,000 clones, 85% to 90% detected once. The sample is drawn from a study of blood T cell repertoires in COVID-19. Study-wide background: The United States, Italy and Spain supplied acute and convalescent COVID-19 samples.

The source is a man aged 18 to 29 who had recovered from COVID-19. This chain uses TRBV4-1 with TRBJ1-4; weak D call: TRBD1 (5 bases). The sample taken for sequencing was PBMCs or T cells enriched from blood (not recorded which). Here the CDR3 reads CASSQVRGDYEKLFF. The CDR3 DNA reads as TGCGCCAGCAGCCAAGTCCGGGGGGACTATGAAAAACTGTTTTTT.